The 21 T cell receptor beta chains listed next were all sequenced from one sample in a study of early T cells in non-severe SARS-CoV-2 infection (dated by TCRdb to about 2021). The library was made by 5' RACE. Instrument on record: NextSeq 500. TCRdb ran its own pipeline on the public reads, namely fastp trimming at Q25 and MiXCR clone calling, and kept in-frame beta chains. Every distinct CDR3 protein forms one entry, paired with its most common genes and DNA. For this sample the table gives about 45,000 distinct CDR3 sequences, of which less than 15% were detected only once. The ten largest clones take up about 16% of the sample. Sequenced: whole blood. The receptors originated from an adult who was a healthcare worker with PCR-confirmed SARS-CoV-2 infection or an uninfected control (not recorded which).

This chain uses TRBV4-2 with TRBJ2-3; D is possibly TRBD1 (6 bases). The V gene lost 2 bases and the J gene lost 9 bases, with 18 bases spanning the gap. The germline gives CDR1 LGHNA, CDR2 YNFKEQ. The CDR3 runs to 15 residues. CDR3 sequence reads: CASSQKRTDAKTQYF. DNA for the CDR3: TGTGCCAGCAGCCAAAAGAGGACAGACGCCAAGACGCAGTATTTT.

The V call is TRBV6-5, the J call TRBJ1-2; no clear D. This CDR3 has 13 amino acids. Trimming stripped 0 bases from V and 5 bases from J, with 7 bases between. Per germline, CDR1 MNHEY and CDR2 SVGAGI. The CDR3 region is CASSYSSFYGYTF. For the CDR3, the DNA is TGTGCCAGCAGTTACTCGTCGTTTTATGGCTACACCTTC.

This clonotype has only one observation. One base away lies a much larger clone, so this may be a sequencing read error. The chain combines TRBV7-2 with TRBJ2-1; D not certain. This CDR3 comprises 12 residues. The V end lost 3 bases, the J end lost 6 bases, and 6 bases lay between the germline ends. Germline V gives CDR1 SGHTA, CDR2 FQGNSA. The CDR3 spells CTSSFYPNEQFF. The CDR3 nucleotides are TGTACCAGCAGCTTTTACCCCAATGAGCAGTTCTTC.

This clonotype appeared many times. V and J are TRBV2 and TRBJ2-1, with D maybe TRBD2 (6 bases). The CDR3 extends over 14 amino acids. The germline V gene has CDR1 SNHLY and CDR2 FYNNEI. Trimming left V 8 bases short and J 2 bases short, with 13 bases between. The CDR3 DNA is TGTGCCAGCGGGGGACTTCAGACCTACAATGAGCAGTTCTTC. Its translation is CASGGLQTYNEQFF. Looking up the rest from reference TRBV2 and TRBJ2-1 gives the full variable domain: EPEVTQTPSHQVTQMGQEVILRCVPISNHLYFYWYRQILGQKVEFLVSFYNNEISEKSEIFDDQFSVERPDGSNFTLKIRSTKLEDSAMYFCASGGLQTYNEQFFGPGTRLTVL.

This clonotype was counted many times. This chain connects TRBV14 to TRBJ2-2; D call uncertain. This CDR3 spans 14 amino acids. Trimming left V 4 bases short and J 1 base short, with 7 bases between. Germline CDR1 and CDR2: SGHDN and FVKESK. The chain's CDR3 is CASSPLKNTGELFF. In nucleotides, the CDR3 is TGTGCCAGCAGCCCTCTTAAGAACACCGGGGAGCTGTTTTTT.

This clonotype came up many times. The V and J genes are TRBV5-1 and TRBJ1-1; D is unclear. This CDR3 comprises 13 residues. Germline CDR1 reads SGHRS; CDR2 reads YFSETQ. Trimming took off 2 bases at V and 4 bases at J, with 9 bases between the two ends. The CDR3 sequence: CASSFNGITEAFF. The CDR3 DNA is TGCGCCAGCAGCTTCAATGGGATCACTGAAGCTTTCTTT.

V usage is TRBV30 and J usage is TRBJ1-1; no clear D gene. Trimming cost V 3 bases and J 0 bases, with 8 bases left between them. CDR1 is GTSNPN and CDR2 is SVGIG in the germline V gene (reference sequence). The CDR3 totals 13 residues. CDR3 amino acids: CAWRPIMNTEAFF. DNA of the CDR3: TGTGCCTGGAGGCCAATCATGAACACTGAAGCTTTCTTT.

The chain uses TRBV2 and TRBJ2-5, with D uncertain. Germline CDR1 SNHLY, CDR2 FYNNEI. The CDR3 is made up of 14 amino acids. Trimming pared 2 bases from V and 2 bases from J, leaving 9 bases between. CDR3 nucleotides: TGTGCCAGCAGTGAACGGGCACCTCAAGAGACCCAGTACTTC. It encodes CASSERAPQETQYF.

This clonotype occurred many times. The chain joins TRBV11-2 to TRBJ1-5, with D possibly being TRBD1 (5 bases). Germline assignment: CDR1 SGHAT and CDR2 FQNNGV. The CDR3 loop spans 14 amino acids. V was shortened by 5 bases and J by 9 bases, with 17 bases between the two germline ends. The CDR3 DNA sequence: TGTGCCAGCAGCACTAGGGGCGGCGTTGGGCCCCAGCATTTT. It translates to CASSTRGGVGPQHF. Drawing the rest from reference TRBV11-2 and TRBJ1-5, the complete variable domain is EAGVAQSPRYKIIEKRQSVAFWCNPISGHATLYWYQQILGQGPKLLIQFQNNGVVDDSQLPKDRFSAERLKGVDSTLKIQPAKLEDSAVYLCASSTRGGVGPQHFGDGTRLSIL.

This clonotype was seen a few times. The chain recombines TRBV15 with TRBJ2-3, with D unresolved. V was pared by 8 bases and J by 1 base, with 10 bases between. Germline CDR1 LNHNV, CDR2 YYDKDF (reference sequence). The CDR3 covers 13 residues. The CDR3 DNA follows: TGTGCCACCCTCCGAGCTGGCACAGATACGCAGTATTTT. This codes for CATLRAGTDTQYF.

This clonotype was counted only a few times. The chain recombines TRBV7-9 with TRBJ2-1; no clear D gene. The CDR3 consists of 13 residues. Trimming pared 3 bases from V and 9 bases from J, leaving 12 bases between. Germline assignment: CDR1 SEHNR and CDR2 FQNEAQ (reference sequence). The CDR3, as DNA: TGTGCCAGCAGCTTTGGTCCCCGGACTGAGCAGTTCTTC. Translation gives CASSFGPRTEQFF. Supplemented by reference TRBV7-9 and TRBJ2-1, the full variable domain reads DTGVSQNPRHKITKRGQNVTFRCDPISEHNRLYWYRQTLGQGPEFLTYFQNEAQLEKSRLLSDRFSAERPKGSFSTLEIQRTEQGDSAMYLCASSFGPRTEQFFGPGTRLTVL.

This clonotype appeared many times. V and J are TRBV7-9 and TRBJ2-7; the match to TRBD1 covers 8 bases. The CDR3 length is 14 residues. V lost 5 bases, J lost 3 bases, and 6 bases stayed unmatched. CDR1 SEHNR and CDR2 FQNEAQ come from the germline V gene (reference sequence). CDR3 protein: CASSLTGADYEQYF. The CDR3 nucleotides read TGTGCCAGCAGCCTGACAGGGGCTGACTACGAGCAGTACTTC.

The table lists this clonotype with many counts. The chain recombines TRBV14 with TRBJ1-1, with unresolved D. The V end lost 4 bases, the J end lost 4 bases, and 7 bases lay between the germline ends. There are 12 residues in the CDR3. CDR1 and CDR2 (germline): SGHDN, FVKESK. CDR3 sequence reads: CASSRGFTEAFF. CDR3 bases: TGTGCCAGCAGCCGGGGTTTCACTGAAGCTTTCTTT. Full variable domain (rest looked up from reference TRBV14 and TRBJ1-1): EAGVTQFPSHSVIEKGQTVTLRCDPISGHDNLYWYRRVMGKEIKFLLHFVKESKQDESGMPNNRFLAERTGGTYSTLKVQPAELEDSGVYFCASSRGFTEAFFGQGTRLTVV.

Many counts were recorded for this clonotype. This rearrangement joins TRBV30 to TRBJ1-5; possibly TRBD1 for D (5 bases). The V end lost 8 bases, the J end lost 7 bases, and 18 bases lay between the germline ends. The CDR3 extends over 13 amino acids. Germline V CDR1 and CDR2: GTSNPN, SVGIG (reference sequence). CDR3 coding DNA: TGTGCCAGCCGCCAAGGGGACGGACAGCCCCAGCATTTT. This codes for CASRQGDGQPQHF.

The J gene is TRBJ2-7, the V gene TRBV2; 7 bases are a match to TRBD2. The junction had 7 bases not matched to a gene; V was cut back by 6 bases and J by 2 bases. Germline V CDR1 and CDR2: SNHLY, FYNNEI. CDR3 length equals 14 residues. The CDR3 sequence is CASRSPSGAYEQYF. In DNA, the CDR3 is TGTGCCAGCAGATCCCCTAGCGGAGCCTACGAGCAGTACTTC.

This clonotype occurred a few times. The chain employs TRBV2 and TRBJ2-7; 8 bases are a match to TRBD2. Trimming cost V 3 bases and J 3 bases; bases outside gene matches: 4. CDR1 and CDR2 from the germline V gene are SNHLY and FYNNEI. The CDR3 has 14 residues. The CDR3 region is CASSDRTSSYEQYF. The CDR3 DNA reads TGTGCCAGCAGTGACAGGACTAGCAGCTACGAGCAGTACTTC.

This clonotype was seen ten or more times. DNA of the CDR3: TGTGCCAGCAGCCGAGGGGAGACCGGGGAGCTGTTTTTT. It translates to CASSRGETGELFF. V and J are TRBV7-3 and TRBJ2-2; D might be TRBD1 or TRBD2, each matching 5 bases. This CDR3 has 13 amino acids. V was clipped by 5 bases and J by 5 bases, with 9 bases between them. From germline, CDR1 is SGHTA and CDR2 FQGTGA.

The V call is TRBV7-8, the J call TRBJ1-6; no firm D call. Germline assignment: CDR1 SGHVS and CDR2 FQNEAQ. The germline V and J ends were trimmed by 0 bases and 7 bases, with 7 bases remaining between them. This CDR3 is built from 14 residues. The CDR3 loop reads CASSLADGNSPLHF. Written as DNA, the CDR3 is TGTGCCAGCAGCTTAGCGGACGGAAATTCACCCCTCCACTTT.

The table lists this clonotype with a few counts. V usage is TRBV18 and J usage is TRBJ2-7; D uncertain. This CDR3 has 12 residues. Germline V CDR1 and CDR2: KGHSH, LQKENI. The V and J ends lost 1 base and 3 bases respectively, with 4 bases between them. For the CDR3, the DNA is TGTGCCAGCTCACCACAGCGCTACGAGCAGTACTTC. It specifies CASSPQRYEQYF.

V usage is TRBV11-1 and J usage is TRBJ1-1; D is ambiguous. The CDR3 is made up of 12 amino acids. Germline values: CDR1 SGHAT, CDR2 FQDESV (reference sequence). Deletions cut 5 bases from V and 4 bases from J, with 8 bases between. Here the CDR3 reads CASSAHGTEAFF. The CDR3 bases are TGTGCCAGCAGCGCACATGGCACTGAAGCTTTCTTT.

Turning to this clonotype: At one boundary the junction diverges from the germline segment, which might be a read error. The chain combines TRBV27 with TRBJ2-2; 9 bases are a match to TRBD2. This CDR3 spans 15 amino acids. The germline CDR1 and CDR2 sequences are MNHEY and SMNVEV (reference sequence). DNA of the CDR3: TGTGCCAGCAGTTTATCGTGGACTAGCGTGGGGGACCTGTTTTTT. Amino acids: CASSLSWTSVGDLFF.